This record concerns one T cell receptor beta chain sequence. Which antigen it targets is not known. Base qualities are not at hand, and no much larger clone is one base apart. The cohort consisted of 600 or so healthy bone marrow donors. All cohort members were sampled while nominally healthy, although unrecorded immune exposures were likely present. The donor was CMV seronegative and belonged to the group of 320 or so seronegative cohort members. Every donor gave a peripheral blood sample, and the peripheral blood mononuclear cells from that sample were used for TCR beta sequencing. Genomic DNA extraction from the blood cell samples was performed with the Qiagen DNeasy Blood Extraction Kit. This record belongs to a study of cytomegalovirus exposure and HLA in healthy donors (dated by TCRdb to the late 2010s). A note on the overall study: An earlier analysis of roughly 500 of the donors reported about 260 Gb of sequence data and 90 million to 120 million unique TCR beta sequences obtained from around 190 million T cells. An early release covering just under 650 HLA-typed donors comprised approximately 290 gigabases of sequencing data and 85 million or so unique TCR sequences. The genetic ancestry cluster associated with self-reported Caucasian donors included over 65% of the roughly 410 genotyped donors. The study was designed to test whether signatures of past pathogen exposure could be identified by cataloging public T cell receptors. The study used immunosequencing to profile the T cell repertoires of 600 to 850 subjects and linked those repertoires to cytomegalovirus serostatus. A separate validation cohort of over a hundred different subjects was used in addition to the 666-subject first cohort. To predict cytomegalovirus infection status, the study combined high-throughput TCR immunosequencing, statistical association of individual TCRs with disease status, and machine learning. A later analysis re-analyzed previously published TCR beta repertoires from about 600 donors and added high-resolution HLA genotyping to study TCR occurrence patterns. Rather than drawing on any new phenotypic data, the later analysis identified candidate immune exposures from TCR beta sequences and the way those sequences occurred across donors. An earlier analysis of several hundred of the donors applied high-throughput TCR beta sequencing to assess whether each TCR beta V gene segment acted as functional or pseudogenic. Donor age, sex, ethnicity and CMV serostatus were collected together with the repertoire data. A later genetic analysis took genome-wide SNP genotypes for about 65% of the 666 donors and used that subset as a discovery cohort. All discovery cohort repertoires had been generated on a single sequencing platform. Both class I and class II loci were covered by HLA typing, at four-digit resolution. Typing coverage varied by locus: about 629-640 donors for A, B, C, DRB1 and DQB1; approximately 560 for DQA1; about 600 for DPA1; about 450 for DPB1. Because of strong linkage in the cohort, five DR-DQ haplotypes were treated as single units for association and clustering. Among around 400 genotyped donors of the cohort, an average of approximately 200,000 unique TCR beta nucleotide sequences was sequenced per donor, of which approximately 19% were non-productive. Paper-wide results and their limitations: Assigning TCR associations to individual alleles was difficult when HLA alleles, especially DR and DQ, strongly co-occurred. Cytomegalovirus status was reported to be diagnosed by the classifier with high specificity and sensitivity in both the original and validation cohorts. A further reported finding was that TCR beta sequences accurately predicted the HLA-A and HLA-B alleles for most subjects in the first cohort. Several of the top co-occurrence clusters appeared to be linked to parvovirus B19, influenza, CMV and Epstein-Barr virus, according to a later analysis. In a later analysis, 15,000 to 20,000 TCR beta sequences were associated with specific HLA alleles at a false discovery rate of 0.05. V-gene and J-gene trimming of TCR beta chains was associated with a missense DCLRE1C variant in a later genetic analysis, and the association was replicated in an independent cohort. According to a later genetic analysis, donors in an Asian-associated ancestry cluster had fewer N-insertions in productive TCRs than the approximately 690-donor mean. Some IMGT-functional V segments, including TRBV6-2 and TRBV6-3, could not be distinguished by the 87-base-pair reads and were therefore excluded. In a later analysis, HLA-associated TCR beta chains were found to be more clonally expanded and to have lower generation probabilities than equally common non-associated chains. This cohort had only TCR beta chains sequenced, and the lack of alpha or paired-chain data limited which features could be detected. The authors suggested that the approach could potentially be generalized to other disease states and immunological phenotypes. A group of highly shared sequence variants was considered likely to be a technical artifact of the sequencing pipeline. In a later analysis, TCR association rates were found to vary across HLA loci, with the most associated TCRs seen for DRB1 alleles and the fewest for HLA-C alleles. Most TCR sequences were observed very rarely across donors, whereas some public TCRs were present in many individuals. Because HLA typing was missing for some donors at each locus, association tests included only the typed subset. Seventeen rarely observed V segments, including chromosome 9 orphons, were excluded from the earlier analysis of several hundred of the donors because counts were too low. A few of the identified cytomegalovirus-associated TCR beta chains were confirmed in vitro to be specific for cytomegalovirus antigens. Immune exposure information for the cohort was limited to CMV serostatus. Linkage disequilibrium might explain the correlated functional status among segregating V segments, but an unknown experimental factor could not be ruled out. Sequencing depth was assumed to be roughly uniform across donors in the presence/absence analyses, though that assumption may not hold. The study listed 164 TCR beta chains as associated with cytomegalovirus. In a later analysis, most CMV-associated TCR beta chains were found to appear HLA-restricted, with HLA associations seemingly driven largely by CMV exposure. An earlier analysis of approximately 600 of the donors showed that most TCR beta V segments appeared in productive rearrangements either about 87% or about 30% of the time, which broadly matched IMGT annotations.

Taken from cysteine to phenylalanine, the CDR3 has 15 residues. This entry keeps only the CDR3 DNA: 45 bases, framed from base 1. V drops 6 bases and J drops 5 bases, leaving 19 bases in between. Via the germline V gene, CDR1 is MNHEY and CDR2 SVGAGI. Libraries were made using the immunoSEQ multiplex PCR assay. The multiplex PCR relied on a mix of 60 forward primers for TCR Vbeta segments and 13 reverse primers for TCR Jbeta segments. A multiplex PCR assay on genomic DNA amplified the CDR3 region of rearranged TCR beta genes. On the Illumina HiSeq System, the amplified TCR beta libraries were sequenced as 87-base-pair reads. On the authors' methods: A later analysis tallied around 80 million unique TCR beta chains across the approximately 670 repertoires, and around 12 million of those chains were shared by two or more donors. Raw reads were error-corrected and collapsed into unique sequences by a nearest-neighbor algorithm in which closely related sequences were merged to remove PCR and sequencing errors. V, D and J gene segments were assigned by aligning CDR3 sequences to IMGT reference sequences. For a sequence to be retained, a match of at least six nucleotides to both a V gene segment and a J gene segment was required. Rearrangements were classified as productive when the CDR3 lacked stop codons and remained in frame with V and J, and all other rearrangements were classified as non-productive. CDR3 was defined by IMGT convention, running from the second conserved V-encoded cysteine to the conserved J-encoded phenylalanine. The earlier analysis of about 610 of the donors excluded sequences that lacked an unambiguous match to a single V gene segment. An earlier analysis of several hundred of the donors called V segments functional above 56.7% productive rearrangements and segregating when the between-donor standard deviation exceeded 5%. To diagnose cytomegalovirus status from the catalog of TCR beta chain sequences, a statistical classification framework was built. In a later analysis, TCR nucleotide sequences were compared against IMGT/GENE-DB human TR gene sequences so that V and J genes could be assigned. A later analysis assigned CDR3 sequences and most-parsimonious VDJ recombination scenarios with the TCRdist pipeline. In a later analysis, every TCR beta chain was defined by the combination of its CDR3 amino acid sequence and its V-gene family, and reads without a unique V-gene family were dropped. A later analysis removed several hundred highly shared, low-generation-probability nucleotide sequences to deal with suspected cross-contamination and a sequencing artifact. In a later analysis, a clonal expansion index for each public chain was calculated from normalized within-repertoire ranks of inferred template counts. In a later analysis, generation probabilities were computed using a VDJ recombination model fitted to out-of-frame rearrangements, and the results were checked against IGoR. Hypergeometric tests were used in a later analysis to score TCR-TCR, TCR-HLA and TCR-CMV co-occurrence, with a repertoire-size bias correction applied to the TCR pairs. False discovery rates were estimated in a later analysis by permuting HLA or CMV assignments 20 times. In a later analysis, co-occurring TCRs were grouped using DBSCAN, and TCRdist sequence similarity was added for clustering within HLA-allele-positive subsets. Co-occurrence clustering excluded repertoires with fewer than 30,000 or more than 120,000 public chains, plus five with anomalous nucleotide sharing. TCRdb took over this immuneACCESS table, retaining in-frame rearrangements with V and J assigned. Such tables are incomplete; in checked studies, under half of the missing clones stem from an unresolved V gene, and the remainder is unexplained. Clonal size and the V and J genes are those of that table, whereas D and trimming came from the DNA. The sample yields approximately 190,000 clones; 80% to 90% were counted once. Clones ranked in the top ten supply around 1.2% of the sample.

Input material: PBMCs. The V gene is TRBV6-5 and the J gene is TRBJ1-1; TRBD1 is a weak D gene call, 6 bases matching. The TCR sequence derives from a man aged 25-45 years in good health and CMV-seronegative. The CDR3 protein is CASSLRTGSSTEAFF. The base sequence is TGTGCCAGCAGCCTCCGTACAGGGAGTAGTACTGAAGCTTTCTTT.